One sample yielded the 10 T cell receptor beta chains listed below, sequenced in a study of spatial heterogeneity in lung cancer. As to time point: sample taken at primary tumor resection. Unsorted tumor, nontumor lung tissue or cryopreserved PBMC supplied the whole RNA. Each CDR3 protein is one row after TCRdb ran MiXCR on the 5' RACE reads. The sample yields 70,000 to 90,000 distinct CDR3 sequences, less than 15% seen once. The sample consisted of PBMCs, taken at surgery. Receptors originate from a male donor with early-stage non-small cell lung cancer.

This clonotype was recorded a few times. This chain links TRBV2 with TRBJ1-5, with a possible D match to TRBD1 (5 bases). Germline CDR1 reads SNHLY; CDR2 reads FYNNEI. The CDR3 loop spans 15 amino acids. The V end lost 4 bases, the J end lost 7 bases, and 17 bases lay between the germline ends. The CDR3 loop reads CASSVGQGGRQPQHF. In DNA, the CDR3 is TGTGCCAGCAGTGTTGGGCAGGGTGGACGACAGCCCCAGCATTTT.

This clonotype was counted ten times or more. The genes are TRBV5-1 and TRBJ1-2, with D possibly being TRBD1 (6 bases). This CDR3 spans 14 amino acids. CDR1 and CDR2 (germline): SGHRS, YFSETQ. Trimming removed 5 bases from V and 0 bases from J, with 11 bases in between. The CDR3, as DNA: TGCGCCAGCAGACGGACAGACTCTAACTATGGCTACACCTTC. Its protein product is CASRRTDSNYGYTF. The full variable domain, rest sourced from reference TRBV5-1 and TRBJ1-2, is KAGVTQTPRYLIKTRGQQVTLSCSPISGHRSVSWYQQTPGQGLQFLFEYFSETQRNKGNFPGRFSGRQFSNSRSEMNVSTLELGDSALYLCASRRTDSNYGYTFGSGTRLTVV.

In its sample, this clonotype was seen a few times. The chain joins TRBV12-3 or TRBV12-4 to TRBJ1-5; possibly TRBD1 for D (5 bases). The CDR3 extends over 13 amino acids. V dropped 6 bases and J dropped 7 bases, with 13 bases sitting between them. The DNA for the CDR3 is TGTGCCAGCAGAGCTAGGCGGGGGCAGCCCCAGCATTTT. The encoded protein is CASRARRGQPQHF.

The chain joins TRBV7-3 to TRBJ2-1; no clear D gene. The ends were cut back, 2 bases at V and 6 bases at J, with 8 bases in the middle. The CDR3 is made up of 13 amino acids. CDR1 and CDR2 (germline): SGHTA, FQGTGA. The CDR3 bases are TGTGCCAGCAGCTTAGATGGTGGCAATGAGCAGTTCTTC. It encodes CASSLDGGNEQFF.

To note about this clonotype: The junction differs from germline at one of its ends, possibly a read error. This chain joins TRBV29-1 and TRBJ2-3, with a tentative D call TRBD1 (6 bases). Germline V gene sequence: CDR1 SQVTM, CDR2 ANQGSEA. The CDR3 runs to 13 residues. This CDR3 is CIVTGFSPDTQYF. CDR3 nucleotide sequence: TGCATCGTTACAGGGTTTAGCCCAGATACGCAGTATTTT.

This clonotype was detected many times. The chain has TRBV7-9 and TRBJ2-1; 13 bases align to TRBD2. CDR3 length: 16 residues. Looked up from germline, CDR1 is SEHNR and CDR2 is FQNEAQ (reference sequence). The V gene end was trimmed by 5 bases and the J gene end by 7 bases; junction bases not matched to a gene: 8. CDR3 bases: TGTGCCAGCAGCACTTGGACTAGCGGGAGTGTAAATGAGCAGTTCTTC. Protein sequence: CASSTWTSGSVNEQFF.

This clonotype was counted only a few times. J is TRBJ2-5 and V is TRBV5-1, with D unresolved. The ends were cut back, 10 bases at V and 5 bases at J, with 21 bases in the middle. This CDR3 is built from 14 residues. Germline lookup yields CDR1 SGHRS and CDR2 YFSETQ. This CDR3 is CASKMQSTGETQYF. The CDR3 DNA reads as TGCGCCTCCAAGATGCAGTCCACCGGGGAGACCCAGTACTTC. Combining the CDR3 with reference TRBV5-1 and TRBJ2-5 gives the whole variable domain KAGVTQTPRYLIKTRGQQVTLSCSPISGHRSVSWYQQTPGQGLQFLFEYFSETQRNKGNFPGRFSGRQFSNSRSEMNVSTLELGDSALYLCASKMQSTGETQYFGPGTRLLVL.

This clonotype was found once. The V gene is TRBV29-1, the J gene TRBJ1-3; 11 nucleotides agree with TRBD1. CDR3 length: 13 amino acids. CDR1 is SQVTM, CDR2 ANQGSEA, per germline. With V trimmed by 7 bases and J by 7 bases, 6 bases remained unmatched. The CDR3 nucleotides are TGCAGCGCCGAAGGACAGGGGGCCAACACCATATATTTT. This translates into CSAEGQGANTIYF.

This clonotype turned up a few times. The chain combines TRBV19 with TRBJ2-1; D is undetermined. Germline CDR1 is LNHDA and CDR2 is SQIVND (reference sequence). With 7 bases removed from V and 6 bases from J, the gap between germline ends came to 19 bases. This CDR3 has 15 amino acids. The CDR3 DNA sequence: TGTGCCAGTACCTTGGTCGCCCGCGCCCTCAATGAGCAGTTCTTC. Its protein is CASTLVARALNEQFF.

This clonotype was detected many times. The rearrangement joins TRBV6-2 or TRBV6-3 to TRBJ1-1; D is perhaps TRBD1 (6 bases). CDR3 length: 13 amino acids. CDR1 is MNHEY and CDR2 is SVGEGT in the germline V gene. V lost 5 bases to trimming and J lost 5 bases, with 12 bases between them. The CDR3, as DNA: TGTGCCAGCAGTATTGCCGGGACAACTGAAGCTTTCTTT. It is translated as CASSIAGTTEAFF.